The 7 T cell receptor beta chains below come from one sample, sequenced in a study of blood T cell repertoires in COVID-19. Assay: immunoSEQ multiplex PCR; the TCRdb copy retains only in-frame clones and omits some. The sample records 220,000 or so clones, around 86% being singletons. Sample: peripheral blood. These TCRs come from a man aged 55-75 years who had recovered from COVID-19.

This clone was counted a single time. This chain connects TRBV5-1 to TRBJ2-5; D possibly corresponds to TRBD1 (5 bases). The CDR3 spans 14 residues. The germline V and J ends were trimmed by 3 bases and 4 bases, with 13 bases remaining between them. Germline lookup yields CDR1 SGHRS and CDR2 YFSETQ. The chain's CDR3 is CASSSPGRGETQYF. CDR3 sequence (DNA): TGCGCCAGCAGCTCCCCCGGTAGGGGAGAGACCCAGTACTTC.

In its sample, this clone was seen once. The chain uses TRBV5-4 and TRBJ2-3, with D unclear. Germline CDR1 reads SGHNT; CDR2 reads YYREEE (reference sequence). The CDR3 runs 13 residues. The V end lost 4 bases, the J end lost 0 bases, and 6 bases lay between the germline ends. This chain's CDR3 is CASSKTSTDTQYF. As DNA, the CDR3 is TGTGCCAGCAGCAAAACTAGCACAGATACGCAGTATTTT.

The chain couples TRBV28 to TRBJ2-3; D unclear. The CDR3 covers 12 residues. V lost 2 bases to trimming and J lost 9 bases, with 9 bases between them. Germline assignment: CDR1 MDHEN and CDR2 SYDVKM. The CDR3 spells CASSLELLTQYF. CDR3 sequence (DNA): TGTGCCAGCAGTTTAGAGCTTCTCACGCAGTATTTT.

The chain carries TRBV5-5 and TRBJ2-2; 14 bases agree with TRBD2. Trimming removed 2 bases from V and 1 base from J; junction bases left unmatched: 4. CDR3 length equals 18 residues. The germline CDR1 and CDR2 sequences are SGHKS and YYEKEE (reference sequence). CDR3 coding DNA: TGTGCCAGCAGCTTTGGGACTAGCGGGGGCCGGAACACCGGGGAGCTGTTTTTT. It is translated as CASSFGTSGGRNTGELFF.

This chain connects TRBV5-1 to TRBJ1-1; D uncertain. Looked up from germline, CDR1 is SGHRS and CDR2 is YFSETQ. The CDR3 sequence is 15 residues long. The germline V and J ends were trimmed by 0 bases and 0 bases, with 9 bases remaining between them. CDR3 nucleotides: TGCGCCAGCAGCTTGGATGGAGAGATGAACACTGAAGCTTTCTTT. Encoded protein: CASSLDGEMNTEAFF.

The rearrangement links TRBV7-8 to TRBJ1-1, with unresolved D. The CDR3 extends over 14 amino acids. The V end lost 5 bases, the J end lost 2 bases, and 12 bases lay between the germline ends. Germline V gene data show CDR1 as SGHVS and CDR2 as FQNEAQ. Here the CDR3 reads CASSPELLNTEAFF. In nucleotides, the CDR3 is TGTGCCAGCAGCCCGGAGCTACTAAACACTGAAGCTTTCTTT.

CDR3 coding DNA: TGTGCCAGCAGCCAACCGAGGGGACAGGGGGCGGGGGCCAACGTCCTGACTTTC. It specifies CASSQPRGQGAGANVLTF. The chain joins TRBV4-2 to TRBJ2-6; 12 bases line up with TRBD1. Per the germline V gene, CDR1 is LGHNA and CDR2 is YNFKEQ. After removal of 2 bases from V and 4 bases from J, the junction contained 6 bases not matched to a gene. CDR3 length: 18 amino acids.